The 29 T cell receptor beta chains below all came from one sample that was sequenced in a study of T cells expressing NK-cell markers. TCRdb reprocessed the 5' RACE reads and stores each CDR3 protein as one record, lacking DNA. The listing records a few hundred thousand distinct CDR3 sequences. Sequencing was carried out using blood T cells: a sorted CD56 or NKG2C T cell subset, CD4+ or CD8+ T cells, or bulk PBMC T cells (not recorded which). Every receptor here comes from a young man in good health.

This chain connects TRBV20-1 to TRBJ2-1; the D call from TCRdb, TRBD1, cannot be confirmed without DNA. Germline CDR1 is DFQATT and CDR2 is SNEGSKA (reference sequence). The CDR3 is made up of 15 amino acids. The CDR3 spells CSATRTGGRVNEQFF.

The gene calls are TRBV4-1 and TRBJ1-5; TCRdb picks TRBD1, but there is no DNA to check that call. Germline values: CDR1 MGHRA, CDR2 YSYEKL. This CDR3 has 16 amino acids. The CDR3 sequence: CASSQERGQGHQPQHF.

The J gene is TRBJ2-1, the V gene TRBV7-9; TCRdb selects TRBD2, and the lack of DNA leaves this call unchecked. The CDR3 is 15 residues long. Germline CDR1 reads SEHNR; CDR2 reads FQNEAQ (reference sequence). CDR3 protein: CASSSEERRVNEQFF.

The CDR3 protein is CASSVAGQSGANVLTF. The chain joins TRBV5-1 to TRBJ2-6. This CDR3 spans 16 amino acids. From germline, CDR1 is SGHRS and CDR2 YFSETQ.

The V and J genes are TRBV5-4 and TRBJ2-1. This CDR3 spans 16 amino acids. Germline CDR1 SGHNT, CDR2 YYREEE (reference sequence). The CDR3 reads CASSLNSGATYNEQFF.

The rearrangement links TRBV4-3 to TRBJ1-4. Per the germline V gene, CDR1 is LGHNA and CDR2 is YSLEER. The CDR3 has 11 residues. CDR3: CASSQDEKLFF.

J is TRBJ2-3 and V is TRBV4-3; the TRBD1 assignment by TCRdb is unverifiable without DNA. The length of the CDR3 is 18 residues. Germline V gene data show CDR1 as LGHNA and CDR2 as YSLEER. CDR3 sequence reads: CASSRHWGTVASTDTQYF.

This sequence joins TRBV7-3 and TRBJ1-1; TCRdb lists TRBD1, though no DNA is available to test this call. CDR1 and CDR2 from the germline V gene are SGHTA and FQGTGA. The CDR3 spans 17 residues. The CDR3 loop reads CASSLLSGFVAYTEAFF.

This chain links TRBV20-1 with TRBJ2-1; TCRdb designates TRBD2, a call that cannot be tested without DNA. CDR1 DFQATT and CDR2 SNEGSKA come from the germline V gene (reference sequence). The CDR3 length is 12 residues. CDR3 amino acids: CSAVLAGREQFF.

This chain joins TRBV7-2 and TRBJ2-1; TCRdb reports TRBD2, a call that lacks DNA to check it against. The germline CDR1 and CDR2 sequences are SGHTA and FQGNSA. The CDR3 runs 14 residues. The CDR3 spells CASSFSSLGDEQFF.

This chain joins TRBV11-2 and TRBJ1-4; TCRdb designates TRBD1, a call that cannot be tested without DNA. This CDR3 spans 18 amino acids. The V gene's germline CDR1 is SGHAT and CDR2 FQNNGV. Here the CDR3 reads CASSLEGVYSPTNEKLFF. The full variable domain, its missing parts supplied by reference TRBV11-2 and TRBJ1-4, is EAGVAQSPRYKIIEKRQSVAFWCNPISGHATLYWYQQILGQGPKLLIQFQNNGVVDDSQLPKDRFSAERLKGVDSTLKIQPAKLEDSAVYLCASSLEGVYSPTNEKLFFGSGTQLSVL.

This rearrangement joins TRBV7-9 to TRBJ1-1. CDR1 is SEHNR, CDR2 FQNEAQ, per germline (reference sequence). The CDR3 is made up of 14 amino acids. The CDR3 sequence is CASSLITGNTEAFF. Full variable domain (rest looked up from reference TRBV7-9 and TRBJ1-1): DTGVSQNPRHKITKRGQNVTFRCDPISEHNRLYWYRQTLGQGPEFLTYFQNEAQLEKSRLLSDRFSAERPKGSFSTLEIQRTEQGDSAMYLCASSLITGNTEAFFGQGTRLTVV.

CDR3 sequence reads: CASSPLGRPRTGELFF. The chain recombines TRBV18 with TRBJ2-2; TCRdb returns TRBD2, unconfirmable since there is no DNA. The CDR3 covers 16 residues. CDR1 and CDR2 from the germline V gene are KGHSH and LQKENI.

The V and J genes are TRBV9 and TRBJ2-2; TCRdb selects TRBD2, and the lack of DNA leaves this call unchecked. The CDR3 is made up of 17 amino acids. CDR1 and CDR2 from the germline V gene are SGDLS and YYNGEE. The CDR3 protein is CASSVYRLAGDPGELFF.

The gene calls are TRBV20-1 and TRBJ2-1; absent DNA, TCRdb's TRBD2 call cannot be checked. CDR3 length: 14 amino acids. Germline CDR1 and CDR2: DFQATT and SNEGSKA (reference sequence). This CDR3 reads CSAILAGAYNEQFF.

The CDR3 reads CASSQDTLAGDYNEQFF. The chain combines TRBV4-2 with TRBJ2-1; TCRdb designates TRBD2, a call that cannot be tested without DNA. This CDR3 region has 17 residues. Germline V gene sequence: CDR1 LGHNA, CDR2 YNFKEQ.

The V call is TRBV5-6, the J call TRBJ1-2. The CDR3 has 11 amino acids. CDR1 and CDR2 from the germline V gene are SGHDT and YYEEEE. This CDR3 reads CASSLDSGYTF.

The chain is built from TRBV9 and TRBJ2-3; with no DNA, the TCRdb D assignment of TRBD2 cannot be verified. Germline-derived CDR1 and CDR2 are SGDLS and YYNGEE. This CDR3 region has 14 residues. CDR3 region: CASSVVGAVDTQYF.

This chain connects TRBV7-8 to TRBJ2-1; TCRdb proposes TRBD2, but this gene call is untestable without DNA. This CDR3 is built from 13 residues. CDR1 and CDR2 (germline): SGHVS, FQNEAQ. The CDR3 sequence: CASSPRTGNEQFF.

This sequence joins TRBV20-1 and TRBJ2-3; TCRdb proposes TRBD2, but this gene call is untestable without DNA. The CDR3 spans 15 residues. The germline V gene encodes CDR1 DFQATT and CDR2 SNEGSKA (reference sequence). CDR3 sequence: CSASGREVWTDTQYF.

V usage is TRBV15 and J usage is TRBJ2-2; TCRdb's D call of TRBD2 is untestable without DNA. The length of the CDR3 is 14 residues. Germline lookup yields CDR1 LNHNV and CDR2 YYDKDF (reference sequence). The CDR3 spells CATSTEVDTGELFF.

The V call is TRBV5-8, the J call TRBJ1-5; TCRdb picks TRBD1, but there is no DNA to check that call. Looked up from germline, CDR1 is SGHTS and CDR2 is YDEGEE. This CDR3 region has 16 residues. The CDR3 sequence is CASSLYRDRRRQPQHF.

V usage is TRBV5-1 and J usage is TRBJ2-2. The germline V gene encodes CDR1 SGHRS and CDR2 YFSETQ. CDR3 length equals 12 residues. CDR3 loop: CASSLGSGELFF.

The chain is built from TRBV12-3 or TRBV12-4 and TRBJ2-3; the D call from TCRdb, TRBD2, cannot be confirmed without DNA. CDR3 length: 16 amino acids. CDR3 protein: CASSLAAWDGPDTQYF.

The V gene is TRBV7-6, the J gene TRBJ2-6. The CDR3 covers 16 residues. Germline CDR1 SGHVS, CDR2 FNYEAQ. CDR3 protein: CASTSTPNSGANVLTF.

The chain uses TRBV12-3 or TRBV12-4 and TRBJ2-5; absent DNA, TCRdb's TRBD1 call cannot be checked. CDR3 length: 14 residues. CDR3 region: CATRDGPHQETQYF.

The chain employs TRBV6-5 and TRBJ2-6; TCRdb picks TRBD2, but there is no DNA to check that call. The CDR3 runs to 18 residues. Germline values: CDR1 MNHEY, CDR2 SVGAGI. The CDR3 loop reads CASMRTSGLISGANVLTF.

CDR3 residues: CASSYTGGSYNEQFF. The genes are TRBV3-1 and TRBJ2-1. This CDR3 is 15 amino acids long. Germline V gene lookup returns CDR1 LGHDT and CDR2 YNNKEL (reference sequence).

This chain connects TRBV7-9 to TRBJ2-7; the D gene TCRdb calls, TRBD2, cannot be checked with no DNA. The CDR3 has 20 amino acids. Germline V gives CDR1 SEHNR, CDR2 FQNEAQ (reference sequence). The CDR3 reads CASSLVAVKWTSGSSYEQYF.